This entry lists 9 T cell receptor beta chains sequenced from one sample in a study of blood T cell repertoires in COVID-19. The method was immunoSEQ multiplex PCR; TCRdb's version includes in-frame clones alone and lacks a portion of them. The sample consists of about 26,000 clones, roughly 66% of them appearing once. Sequenced input: peripheral blood. All receptors derive from a man aged 60 to 69 with active or convalescent COVID-19.

Within the sample, this clone is large. This sequence joins TRBV7-9 and TRBJ1-2, with a weak D call TRBD1 (5 bases). Germline CDR1 SEHNR, CDR2 FQNEAQ (reference sequence). Trimming stripped 0 bases from V and 6 bases from J, with 17 bases between. This CDR3 has 16 residues. CDR3 amino acids: CASSLATSGLRDGYTF. In DNA form, the CDR3 reads TGTGCCAGCAGCTTAGCGACGTCAGGGTTAAGGGATGGCTACACCTTC.

This chain joins TRBV5-8 and TRBJ2-3; 7 bases align to TRBD2. Germline V lookup: CDR1 SGHTS, CDR2 YDEGEE. The J segment lost 0 bases and the V segment lost 3 bases, leaving 10 bases of the junction unmatched. This CDR3 region has 17 residues. CDR3 DNA sequence: TGTGCCAGCAGCTCCTGGGGTGCTAGCGGTAGCACAGATACGCAGTATTTT. Residues: CASSSWGASGSTDTQYF.

The chain uses TRBV25-1 and TRBJ2-7, with TRBD1 as a possible D gene (6 bases). The CDR3 loop spans 14 amino acids. Looked up from germline, CDR1 is MGHDK and CDR2 is SYGVNS. V lost 2 bases, J lost 1 base, and 9 bases lay in between. CDR3: CASSEPGQSYEQYF. The CDR3 nucleotides read TGTGCCAGCAGTGAACCAGGACAGTCCTACGAGCAGTACTTC.

The CDR3 region is CASSQQPGQQETQYF. The CDR3 region has the DNA TGCGCCAGCAGTCAACAGCCGGGACAGCAAGAGACCCAGTACTTC. This sequence joins TRBV5-1 and TRBJ2-5; 7 nucleotides agree with TRBD1. CDR1 and CDR2 (germline): SGHRS, YFSETQ. With 5 bases clipped from V and 2 bases from J, the junction kept 9 bases outside the gene matches. This CDR3 region has 15 residues. Supplemented by reference TRBV5-1 and TRBJ2-5, the full variable domain reads KAGVTQTPRYLIKTRGQQVTLSCSPISGHRSVSWYQQTPGQGLQFLFEYFSETQRNKGNFPGRFSGRQFSNSRSEMNVSTLELGDSALYLCASSQQPGQQETQYFGPGTRLLVL.

The chain uses TRBV27 and TRBJ2-7; D is perhaps TRBD2 (6 bases). Germline CDR1 is MNHEY and CDR2 is SMNVEV (reference sequence). The CDR3 is made up of 17 amino acids. V dropped 5 bases and J dropped 5 bases, with 25 bases sitting between them. CDR3 in amino acids: CASSRMRGLNSPHEQYF. CDR3 sequence (DNA): TGTGCCAGCAGTCGGATGCGGGGATTAAACAGTCCCCACGAGCAGTACTTC.

The V and J genes are TRBV11-2 and TRBJ1-3; maybe TRBD1 (5 bases). The V end was cut by 5 bases, the J end by 2 bases, with 16 bases between. CDR1 is SGHAT and CDR2 is FQNNGV in the germline V gene. CDR3 length: 16 residues. CDR3 sequence (DNA): TGTGCCAGCAGCCCTCTGGCAGGGAATGCTGGAAACACCATATATTTT. Encoded protein: CASSPLAGNAGNTIYF.

In this sample, this clone turned up once. The V gene is TRBV3-1 (or the pseudogene TRBV3-2), the J gene TRBJ2-7; a weak D match, TRBD2 (6 bases). The CDR3 runs 16 residues. Trimming cost V 2 bases and J 7 bases, with 21 bases left between them. Germline CDR1 and CDR2: LGHDT and YNNKEL (reference sequence). Here the CDR3 DNA reads TGTGCCAGCAGCCAACGCGCGCCCGGAGGGATGGGAGAGCAGTACTTC. It yields the protein CASSQRAPGGMGEQYF.

J is TRBJ1-1 and V is TRBV18, with 7 bases aligning to TRBD1. There are 13 residues in the CDR3. Germline CDR1 is KGHSH and CDR2 is LQKENI. V shed 6 bases and J 4 bases; nucleotides not matched to a gene: 5. The CDR3 is CASSGQERTEAFF. The DNA of the CDR3 is TGTGCCAGCTCCGGACAGGAGCGCACTGAAGCTTTCTTT.

Note on this clone: Because the CDR3's place on the DNA is in doubt, the DNA is left out and the CDR3 is given as listed by TCRdb. The J gene is TRBJ2-1, the V gene TRBV12-3 or TRBV12-4; whether TRBD2, the table's D call, matches the DNA was not checked. The CDR3 sequence runs 13 residues, both termini included. The CDR3 reads CASSFGSGATTFF.